Each of the 5 T cell receptor beta chains below was sequenced from the same sample in a study of OX40 agonist ivuxolimab in advanced cancers. The library relied on the immunoSEQ multiplex PCR assay. As stored in TCRdb, this immuneACCESS dataset retains in-frame rearrangements with V and J assigned. A fraction of the clones does not appear; measured against another copy, unresolved V genes explain less than half of the discrepancy, and the remainder lacks a known reason. The sample table records roughly 51,000 clones; about 89% of these occur just once. The ten most abundant clones make up over 1.1% of the sample. This sample comprised CD4+ or CD8+ T cells sorted from blood, obtained in a trial of the OX40 agonist ivuxolimab. All receptors come from an adult with an advanced solid tumor such as melanoma, head and neck, liver or kidney cancer.

This clone was seen a few times. The chain carries TRBV6-5 and TRBJ2-7; TRBD1 matches 9 bases. The CDR3 runs 16 residues. The germline gives CDR1 MNHEY, CDR2 SVGAGI. V was clipped by 4 bases and J by 3 bases; unmatched bases: 10. CDR3 loop: CASSSLPGQGGYEQYF. CDR3 nucleotides: TGTGCCAGCAGTTCACTCCCGGGACAGGGAGGCTACGAGCAGTACTTC.

The rearrangement uses TRBV7-3 and TRBJ2-2, with D tentatively TRBD2 (6 bases). Trimming pared 11 bases from V and 7 bases from J, leaving 14 bases between. Germline CDR1 is SGHTA and CDR2 is FQGTGA. The CDR3 is 12 residues long. The CDR3 DNA reads as TGTGCCCCCGGAGGGCCAAACGGGGAGCTGTTTTTT. Translated, it gives CAPGGPNGELFF.

The rearrangement joins TRBV30 to TRBJ2-7; D unresolved. Germline V gene data show CDR1 as GTSNPN and CDR2 as SVGIG (reference sequence). The CDR3 consists of 14 residues. V was clipped by 0 bases and J by 0 bases, with 9 bases between them. CDR3 loop: CAWSVIEVSYEQYF. The CDR3 nucleotides read TGTGCCTGGAGTGTAATTGAGGTCTCCTACGAGCAGTACTTC. The entire variable domain, with the rest obtained from reference TRBV30 and TRBJ2-7, is as follows: SQTIHQWPATLVQPVGSPLSLECTVEGTSNPNLYWYRQAAGRGLQLLFYSVGIGQISSEVPQNLSASRPQDRQFILSSKKLLLSDSGFYLCAWSVIEVSYEQYFGPGTRLTVT.

CDR3 loop: CASSIRGKLTGELFF. In DNA form, the CDR3 reads TGTGCCAGTAGTATAAGGGGGAAACTGACCGGGGAGCTGTTTTTT. This sequence joins TRBV19 and TRBJ2-2; the D gene is possibly TRBD1 (6 bases). This CDR3 contains 15 residues. V was trimmed by 2 bases and J by 5 bases, leaving 12 bases between them. Germline V gene data show CDR1 as LNHDA and CDR2 as SQIVND (reference sequence).

This chain links TRBV6-1 with TRBJ1-2; TRBD1 agrees at 8 bases. V was pared by 4 bases and J by 0 bases, with 4 bases of the junction left unmatched. Germline lookup yields CDR1 MNHNS and CDR2 SASEGT. The CDR3 runs 15 residues. DNA for the CDR3: TGTGCCAGCAGTGGGCAGGGGGCAGCTAACTATGGCTACACCTTC. Translating gives CASSGQGAANYGYTF.